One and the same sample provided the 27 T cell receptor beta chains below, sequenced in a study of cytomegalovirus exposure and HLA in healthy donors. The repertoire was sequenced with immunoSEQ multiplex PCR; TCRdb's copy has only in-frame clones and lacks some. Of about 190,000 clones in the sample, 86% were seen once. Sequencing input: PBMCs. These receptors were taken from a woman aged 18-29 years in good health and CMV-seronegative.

The CDR3: CAYMGQLNTEAFF. CDR3 DNA sequence: TGTGCCTACATGGGACAGCTGAACACTGAAGCTTTCTTT. The chain uses TRBV30 and TRBJ1-1; 7 bases map to TRBD1. This CDR3 is 13 amino acids long. CDR1 is GTSNPN, CDR2 SVGIG, per germline (reference sequence). Losses at the gene ends were 7 bases for V and 0 bases for J; bases not matched to a gene: 5.

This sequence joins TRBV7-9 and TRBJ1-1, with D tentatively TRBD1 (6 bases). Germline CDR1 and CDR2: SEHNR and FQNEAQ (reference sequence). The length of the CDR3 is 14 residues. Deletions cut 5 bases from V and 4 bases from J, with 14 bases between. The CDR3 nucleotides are TGTGCCAGCAGCCGCCGCAGGGGCCCCACTGAAGCTTTCTTT. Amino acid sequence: CASSRRRGPTEAFF.

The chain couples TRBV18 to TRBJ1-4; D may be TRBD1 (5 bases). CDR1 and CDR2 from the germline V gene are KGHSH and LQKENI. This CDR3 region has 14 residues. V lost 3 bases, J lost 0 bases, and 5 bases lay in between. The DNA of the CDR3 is TGTGCCAGCTCACCGGACACAACTAATGAAAAACTGTTTTTT. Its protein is CASSPDTTNEKLFF. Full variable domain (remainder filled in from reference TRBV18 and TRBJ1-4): NAGVMQNPRHLVRRRGQEARLRCSPMKGHSHVYWYRQLPEEGLKFMVYLQKENIIDESGMPKERFSAEFPKEGPSILRIQQVVRGDSAAYFCASSPDTTNEKLFFGSGTQLSVL.

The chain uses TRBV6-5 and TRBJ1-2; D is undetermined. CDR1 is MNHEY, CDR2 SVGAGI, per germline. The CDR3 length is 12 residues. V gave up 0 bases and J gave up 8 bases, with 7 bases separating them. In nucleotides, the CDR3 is TGTGCCAGCAGTTACTCCGCGGGCGGCTACACCTTC. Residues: CASSYSAGGYTF.

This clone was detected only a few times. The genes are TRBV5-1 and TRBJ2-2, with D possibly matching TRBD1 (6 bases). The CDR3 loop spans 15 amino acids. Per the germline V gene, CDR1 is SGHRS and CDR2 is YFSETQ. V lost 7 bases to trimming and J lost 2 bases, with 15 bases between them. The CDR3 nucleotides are TGCGCCAGCCGTGCAGACAGGATTAACACCGGGGAGCTGTTTTTT. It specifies CASRADRINTGELFF.

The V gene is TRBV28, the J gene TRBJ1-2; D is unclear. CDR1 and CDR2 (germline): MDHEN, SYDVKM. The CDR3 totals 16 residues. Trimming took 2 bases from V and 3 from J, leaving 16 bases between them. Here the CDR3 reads CASSLPLTAGYYGYTF. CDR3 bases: TGTGCCAGCAGTTTACCACTCACGGCCGGGTACTATGGCTACACCTTC.

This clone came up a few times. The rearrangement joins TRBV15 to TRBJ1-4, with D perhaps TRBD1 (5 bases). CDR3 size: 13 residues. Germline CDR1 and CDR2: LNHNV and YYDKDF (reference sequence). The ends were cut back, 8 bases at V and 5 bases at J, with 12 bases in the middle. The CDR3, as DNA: TGTGCCACCGAGGCGGGGCGGAATGAAAAACTGTTTTTT. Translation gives CATEAGRNEKLFF.

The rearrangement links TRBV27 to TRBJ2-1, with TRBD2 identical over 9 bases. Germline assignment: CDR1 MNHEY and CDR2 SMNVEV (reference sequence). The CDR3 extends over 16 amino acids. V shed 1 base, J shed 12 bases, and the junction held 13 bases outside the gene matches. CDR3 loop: CASSLYAGGPGEVQFF. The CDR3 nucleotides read TGTGCCAGCAGTTTATATGCGGGAGGGCCCGGGGAGGTGCAGTTCTTC.

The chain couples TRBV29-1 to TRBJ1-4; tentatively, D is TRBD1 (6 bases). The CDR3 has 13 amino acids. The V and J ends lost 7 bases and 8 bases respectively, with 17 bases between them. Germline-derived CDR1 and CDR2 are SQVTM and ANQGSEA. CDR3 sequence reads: CSAATRTVEKLFF. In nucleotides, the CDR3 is TGCAGCGCGGCGACCAGGACAGTCGAAAAACTGTTTTTT.

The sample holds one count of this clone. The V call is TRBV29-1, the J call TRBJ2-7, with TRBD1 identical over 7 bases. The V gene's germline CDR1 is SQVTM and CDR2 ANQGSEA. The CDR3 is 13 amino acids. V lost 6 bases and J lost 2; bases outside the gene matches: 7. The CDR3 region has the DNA TGCAGCGTCACAGACAGGGCGACCTACGAGCAGTACTTC. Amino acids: CSVTDRATYEQYF.

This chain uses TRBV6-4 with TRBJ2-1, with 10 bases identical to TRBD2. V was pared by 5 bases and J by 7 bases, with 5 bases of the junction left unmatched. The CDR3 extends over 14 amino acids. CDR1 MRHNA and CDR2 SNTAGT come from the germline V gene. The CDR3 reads CASSSAGGGNEQFF. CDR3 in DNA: TGTGCCAGCAGTTCAGCGGGAGGGGGTAATGAGCAGTTCTTC.

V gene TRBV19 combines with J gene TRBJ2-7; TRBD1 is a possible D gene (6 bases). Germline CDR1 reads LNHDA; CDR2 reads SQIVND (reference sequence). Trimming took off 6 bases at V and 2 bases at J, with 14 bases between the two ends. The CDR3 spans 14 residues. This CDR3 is CASRTTGYPYEQYF. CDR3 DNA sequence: TGTGCCAGTAGGACGACAGGATACCCCTACGAGCAGTACTTC.

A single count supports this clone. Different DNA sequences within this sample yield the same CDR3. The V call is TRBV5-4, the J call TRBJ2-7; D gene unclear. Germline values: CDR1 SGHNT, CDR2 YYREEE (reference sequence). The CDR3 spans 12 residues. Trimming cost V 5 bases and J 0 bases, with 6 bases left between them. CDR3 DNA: TGTGCCAGCAGTTCTAGCTCCTACGAGCAGTACTTC. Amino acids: CASSSSSYEQYF.

The CDR3 here is CASSPIGGGTDTQYF. The DNA of the CDR3 is TGTGCCAGCAGCCCTATCGGGGGGGGCACAGATACGCAGTATTTT. The rearrangement links TRBV7-3 to TRBJ2-3; 8 nucleotides match TRBD2. Unmatched junction bases numbered 5, after V lost 5 bases and J lost 1 base. CDR3 length: 15 residues. In germline, CDR1 is SGHTA, CDR2 FQGTGA.

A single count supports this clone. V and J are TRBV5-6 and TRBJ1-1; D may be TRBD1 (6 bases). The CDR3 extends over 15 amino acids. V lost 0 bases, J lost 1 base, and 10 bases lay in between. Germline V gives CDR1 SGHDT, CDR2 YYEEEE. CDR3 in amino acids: CASSLGTVQNTEAFF. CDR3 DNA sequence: TGTGCCAGCAGCTTGGGGACAGTACAGAACACTGAAGCTTTCTTT.

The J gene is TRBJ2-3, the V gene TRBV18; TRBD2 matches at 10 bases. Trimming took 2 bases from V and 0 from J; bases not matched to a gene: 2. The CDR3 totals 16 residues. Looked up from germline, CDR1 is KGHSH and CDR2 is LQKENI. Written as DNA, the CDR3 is TGTGCCAGCTCACCAATAGCGGGGGGTAGCACAGATACGCAGTATTTT. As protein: CASSPIAGGSTDTQYF. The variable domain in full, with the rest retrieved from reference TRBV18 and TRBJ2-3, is NAGVMQNPRHLVRRRGQEARLRCSPMKGHSHVYWYRQLPEEGLKFMVYLQKENIIDESGMPKERFSAEFPKEGPSILRIQQVVRGDSAAYFCASSPIAGGSTDTQYFGPGTRLTVL.

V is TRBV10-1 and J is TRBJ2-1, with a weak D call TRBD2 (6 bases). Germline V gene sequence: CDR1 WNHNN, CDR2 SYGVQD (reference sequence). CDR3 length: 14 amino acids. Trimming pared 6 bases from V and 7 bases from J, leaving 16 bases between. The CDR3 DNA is TGCGCCAGCAGCGGGGGAGCAGGGCGGAATGAGCAGTTCTTC. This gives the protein CASSGGAGRNEQFF.

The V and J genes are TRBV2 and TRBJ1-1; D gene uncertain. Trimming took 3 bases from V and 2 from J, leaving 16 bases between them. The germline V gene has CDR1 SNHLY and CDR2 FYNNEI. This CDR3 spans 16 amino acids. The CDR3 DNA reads TGTGCCAGCAGTGACGCGACTTTAATCGCAAACACTGAAGCTTTCTTT. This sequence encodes CASSDATLIANTEAFF.

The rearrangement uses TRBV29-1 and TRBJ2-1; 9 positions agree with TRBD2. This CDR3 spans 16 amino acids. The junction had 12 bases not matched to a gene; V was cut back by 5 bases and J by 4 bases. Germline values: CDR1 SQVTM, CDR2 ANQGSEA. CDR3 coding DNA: TGCAGCGTTTGGGGCGGGGGGGCGTCAATTTACAATGAGCAGTTCTTC. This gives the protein CSVWGGGASIYNEQFF.

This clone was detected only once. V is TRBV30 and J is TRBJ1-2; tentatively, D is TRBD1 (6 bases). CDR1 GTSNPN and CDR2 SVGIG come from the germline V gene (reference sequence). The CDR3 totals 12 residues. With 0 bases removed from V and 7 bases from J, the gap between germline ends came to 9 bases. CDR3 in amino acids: CAWSVGASGYTF. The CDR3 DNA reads TGTGCCTGGAGTGTGGGGGCCTCTGGCTACACCTTC.

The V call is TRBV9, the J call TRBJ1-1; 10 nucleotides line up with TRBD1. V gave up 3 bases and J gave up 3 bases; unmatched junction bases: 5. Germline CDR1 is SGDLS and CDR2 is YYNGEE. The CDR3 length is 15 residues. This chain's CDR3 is CASSDQTGGYTEAFF. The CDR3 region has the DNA TGTGCCAGCAGCGACCAGACAGGGGGCTACACTGAAGCTTTCTTT.

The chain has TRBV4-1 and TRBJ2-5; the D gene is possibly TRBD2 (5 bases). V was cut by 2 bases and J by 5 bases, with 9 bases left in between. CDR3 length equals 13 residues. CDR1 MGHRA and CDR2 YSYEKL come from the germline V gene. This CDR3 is CASSQWTRETQYF. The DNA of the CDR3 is TGCGCCAGCAGCCAATGGACTCGGGAGACCCAGTACTTC.

CDR3 sequence reads: CASSLDRGLARNEQFF. The DNA of the CDR3 is TGTGCCAGCAGCTTAGACCGTGGACTAGCAAGGAATGAGCAGTTCTTC. The chain joins TRBV7-9 to TRBJ2-1, with TRBD2 matching over 8 bases. Trimming cost V 1 base and J 7 bases; bases outside gene matches: 9. This CDR3 contains 16 residues. In germline, CDR1 is SEHNR, CDR2 FQNEAQ (reference sequence).

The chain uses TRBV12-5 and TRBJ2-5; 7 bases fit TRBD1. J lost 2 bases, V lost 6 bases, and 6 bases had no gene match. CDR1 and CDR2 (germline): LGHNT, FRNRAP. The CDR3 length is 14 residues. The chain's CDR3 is CASGDDREQETQYF. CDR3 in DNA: TGTGCTAGTGGCGATGACAGGGAGCAAGAGACCCAGTACTTC.

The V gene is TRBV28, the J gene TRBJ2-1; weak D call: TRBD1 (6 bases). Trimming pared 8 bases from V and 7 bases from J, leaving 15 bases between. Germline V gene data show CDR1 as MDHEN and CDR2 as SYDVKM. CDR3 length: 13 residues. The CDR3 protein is CASRDKGKNEQFF. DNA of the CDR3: TGTGCCAGCCGGGACAAAGGCAAAAATGAGCAGTTCTTC.

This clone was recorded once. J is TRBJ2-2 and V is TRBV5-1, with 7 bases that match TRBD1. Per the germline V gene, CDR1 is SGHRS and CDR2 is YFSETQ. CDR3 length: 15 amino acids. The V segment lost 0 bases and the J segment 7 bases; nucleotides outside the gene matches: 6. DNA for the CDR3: TGCGCCAGCAGCTTGGCTATACAGGGGTACGGGGAGCTGTTTTTT. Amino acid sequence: CASSLAIQGYGELFF.

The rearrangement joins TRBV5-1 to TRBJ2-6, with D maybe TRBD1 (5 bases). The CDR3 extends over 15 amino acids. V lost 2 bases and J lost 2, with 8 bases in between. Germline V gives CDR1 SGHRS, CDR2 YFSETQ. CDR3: CASSFRDAGANVLTF. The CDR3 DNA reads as TGCGCCAGCAGCTTCAGGGATGCTGGGGCCAACGTCCTGACTTTC.